This TCR beta chain derives from a study of TIL therapy for anti-PD-1-resistant metastatic lung cancer. On the study more broadly: Tumors carried a median about 1.6 non-synonymous mutations per megabase. Study-wide points: Many TIL product clones were absent from baseline tumor, suggesting clonal contraction.

This was the immunoSEQ v3 assay. This table comes from immunoSEQ multiplex PCR, and its TCRdb copy is limited to in-frame clones, with some not included. The table lists approximately 27,000 clones, 55% to 80% of them singletons. Germline CDR1 and CDR2: SGDLS and YYNGEE. The CDR3 is 15 residues long. Deletions cut 0 bases from V and 2 bases from J, with 8 bases between. The time point was: pre-treatment sample, taken before nivolumab and TIL therapy. The tumor samples were excised metastases, mostly pleural nodules or supraclavicular lymph nodes. Details on this clone: What it recognizes is unknown.

The sample here was tumor tissue, taken at baseline. This TCR was sampled from a person aged 25-85 years with non-small cell lung cancer. The J gene is TRBJ2-2, the V gene TRBV9; TRBD1 is a possible D gene (5 bases). This CDR3 reads CASSVDRTNTGELFF. CDR3 bases: TGTGCCAGCAGCGTAGACCGGACAAACACCGGGGAGCTGTTTTTT. Based on the CDR3 plus reference TRBV9 and TRBJ2-2, the full variable domain is DSGVTQTPKHLITATGQRVTLRCSPRSGDLSVYWYQQSLDQGLQFLIQYYNGEERAKGNILERFSAQQFPDLHSELNLSSLELGDSALYFCASSVDRTNTGELFFGEGSRLTVL.